Given below is one T cell receptor beta chain in context. These data are taken from a study of cytomegalovirus exposure and HLA in healthy donors. Between the trimmed V and J ends, which lost 1 base and 11 bases, there was a span of 21 bases. The CDR3 totals 16 residues. Germline V gene sequence: CDR1 SGHVS, CDR2 FNYEAQ. The data were produced by immunoSEQ multiplex PCR, yet TCRdb's version contains in-frame clones alone and is incomplete. The table lists 250,000 to 350,000 clones, approximately 87% of them singletons, with about 0.9% in the top ten. The receptor comes from a woman aged 18-30 years in good health and CMV-seronegative. The sample was PBMCs. The chain links TRBV7-6 to TRBJ1-5; tentative D call: TRBD1 (6 bases). The CDR3 region is CASSLGGGRERGAQHF. CDR3 DNA: TGTGCCAGCAGCTTAGGGGGGGGCCGCGAGAGGGGGGCCCAGCATTTT.